The 18 T cell receptor beta chains given below trace back to one sample, sequenced in a study of shared clonotypes between healthy human individuals. Using immunoSEQ multiplex PCR, the repertoire was profiled, and TCRdb retains in-frame clones only, with some absent. In the table there are roughly 520,000 clones, approximately 95% of which are singletons. Sequences were obtained from naive CD4+ T cells sorted from blood. Subset: CD45RA+ positively selected. The receptors were sampled from a woman in her twenties or thirties in good health.

The chain recombines TRBV7-9 with TRBJ1-1; D gene unclear. CDR3 length: 13 amino acids. Trimming removed 4 bases from V and 3 bases from J, with 9 bases in between. CDR1 SEHNR and CDR2 FQNEAQ come from the germline V gene (reference sequence). CDR3 nucleotide sequence: TGTGCCAGCAGCTCCCCGAGGTACACTGAAGCTTTCTTT. Protein: CASSSPRYTEAFF.

This rearrangement joins TRBV18 to TRBJ1-2; D is possibly TRBD1 (5 bases). The CDR3 loop spans 16 amino acids. Germline V gives CDR1 KGHSH, CDR2 LQKENI. The V end lost 5 bases, the J end lost 4 bases, and 20 bases lay between the germline ends. The CDR3 DNA reads TGTGCCAGCTCATCCATAGGGACCTTGGGAAGCTATGGCTACACCTTC. Residues: CASSSIGTLGSYGYTF.

The count of this clone is one. The V and J genes are TRBV15 and TRBJ2-6; D is ambiguous. The V gene's germline CDR1 is LNHNV and CDR2 YYDKDF (reference sequence). V lost 0 bases to trimming and J lost 4 bases, with 13 bases between them. This CDR3 has 17 residues. The CDR3 loop is CATSRDSSPPGANVLTF. CDR3 nucleotide sequence: TGTGCCACCAGCAGAGATTCTAGTCCCCCCGGGGCCAACGTCCTGACTTTC.

J is TRBJ2-4 and V is TRBV6-5, with a possible D match to TRBD2 (6 bases). The germline V and J ends were trimmed by 6 bases and 6 bases, with 15 bases remaining between them. The germline V gene encodes CDR1 MNHEY and CDR2 SVGAGI. The CDR3 contains 14 residues. CDR3 sequence (DNA): TGTGCCAGCAGATCAACCGGCGGGACAAACATTCAGTACTTC. Protein: CASRSTGGTNIQYF.

The gene calls are TRBV6-5 and TRBJ2-3, with 7 bases fitting TRBD2. The CDR3 runs 15 residues. Trimming cost V 6 bases and J 6 bases; bases outside gene matches: 12. Germline CDR1 MNHEY, CDR2 SVGAGI. The CDR3 sequence is CASRLQTSYTDTQYF. In DNA, the CDR3 is TGTGCCAGCAGACTCCAGACTAGCTATACCGATACGCAGTATTTT.

This chain uses TRBV20-1 with TRBJ2-3; D is uncertain. Trimming removed 3 bases from V and 4 bases from J, with 2 bases in between. From germline, CDR1 is DFQATT and CDR2 SNEGSKA (reference sequence). CDR3 length equals 10 residues. Written as DNA, the CDR3 is TGCAGTGCTAGGTCAGATACGCAGTATTTT. Amino acid sequence: CSARSDTQYF.

The V gene is TRBV11-3, the J gene TRBJ1-3; D is unresolved. The CDR3 consists of 15 residues. Deletions cut 4 bases from V and 0 bases from J, with 10 bases between. Germline CDR1 is SGHNT and CDR2 is YENEEA. CDR3 loop: CASSSDGDSGNTIYF. The CDR3 DNA follows: TGTGCCAGCAGCTCGGACGGTGACTCTGGAAACACCATATATTTT.

The CDR3 DNA reads TGCGCCAGCAGCGGGGGGCTGCGGGAACGTAATGAAAAACTGTTTTTT. Residues: CASSGGLRERNEKLFF. The chain carries TRBV5-1 and TRBJ1-4; TRBD1 is a possible D gene (6 bases). CDR1 is SGHRS, CDR2 YFSETQ, per germline. Trimming cost V 4 bases and J 4 bases, with 17 bases left between them. The CDR3 has 16 residues.

V is TRBV28 and J is TRBJ2-5; 7 nucleotides match TRBD2. Judging by the DNA end, TRBJ2-7 fits better; the J call may be wrong. CDR1 and CDR2 from the germline V gene are MDHEN and SYDVKM. The CDR3 spans 13 residues. This CDR3 is CASTLSGNYEQYF. The CDR3 DNA is TGTGCCAGCACCTTAAGCGGGAACTACGAGCAGTACTTC.

CDR3 amino acids: CSARVAVEQFF. DNA of the CDR3: TGCAGTGCTAGGGTAGCAGTTGAGCAGTTCTTC. The rearrangement links TRBV20-1 to TRBJ2-1; D ambiguous. With 3 bases removed from V and 9 bases from J, the gap between germline ends came to 9 bases. Germline V gene sequence: CDR1 DFQATT, CDR2 SNEGSKA (reference sequence). The CDR3 is made up of 11 amino acids.

This chain uses TRBV5-6 with TRBJ2-2; no firm D call. Between the trimmed V and J ends, which lost 0 bases and 2 bases, there was a span of 8 bases. Germline CDR1 is SGHDT and CDR2 is YYEEEE. CDR3 length: 15 residues. The CDR3, as DNA: TGTGCCAGCAGCTTGGGAGAAAGTAACACCGGGGAGCTGTTTTTT. As protein: CASSLGESNTGELFF.

The chain is built from TRBV4-1 and TRBJ2-7, with 10 bases that match TRBD1. CDR1 MGHRA and CDR2 YSYEKL come from the germline V gene. The CDR3 is 15 amino acids. Trimming at V came to 3 bases and at J to 5 bases, leaving 7 bases not matched to a gene. The DNA for the CDR3 is TGCGCCAGCAGCCAGGTTGGACAGGGGGTCGACGAGCAGTACTTC. As protein: CASSQVGQGVDEQYF.

V and J are TRBV28 and TRBJ2-4; 11 bases align to TRBD2. The V and J ends lost 5 bases and 3 bases, in that order; junction bases with no gene match: 9. This CDR3 region has 17 residues. The germline V gene encodes CDR1 MDHEN and CDR2 SYDVKM. The CDR3 nucleotides are TGTGCCAGCAGTAACTTACCACTAGCGGGGGACAAAAACATTCAGTACTTC. The encoded protein is CASSNLPLAGDKNIQYF.

The chain has TRBV10-1 and TRBJ2-1, with a possible D match to TRBD2 (5 bases). Between the trimmed V and J ends, which lost 6 bases and 4 bases, there was a span of 16 bases. This CDR3 comprises 15 residues. Germline values: CDR1 WNHNN, CDR2 SYGVQD (reference sequence). The CDR3 nucleotides are TGCGCCAGCAGCGACGACTCGGGGTCGTACAATGAGCAGTTCTTC. It is translated as CASSDDSGSYNEQFF.

The chain employs TRBV19 and TRBJ1-3, with D perhaps matching TRBD1 (6 bases). Trimming left V 7 bases short and J 1 base short, with 11 bases between. The CDR3 covers 14 residues. Germline CDR1 is LNHDA and CDR2 is SQIVND (reference sequence). The CDR3 DNA reads as TGTGCCAGTAAAGACGACAGGTCTGGAAACACCATATATTTT. Protein product: CASKDDRSGNTIYF.

J is TRBJ2-7 and V is TRBV5-1; D possibly corresponds to TRBD2 (6 bases). V was clipped by 4 bases and J by 1 base, with 30 bases between them. The CDR3 covers 20 residues. Germline V gives CDR1 SGHRS, CDR2 YFSETQ. CDR3: CASSHSLGSRAEGNSYEQYF. In DNA form, the CDR3 reads TGCGCCAGCAGCCACAGTTTGGGCAGCCGAGCGGAGGGGAATTCCTACGAGCAGTACTTC.

This clone was detected only once. The J gene is TRBJ2-7, the V gene TRBV4-1, with 8 positions matching TRBD2. J lost 9 bases, V lost 11 bases, and 18 bases had no gene match. The CDR3 length is 14 residues. Germline V gene data show CDR1 as MGHRA and CDR2 as YSYEKL. The CDR3 region is CACVGREDACGQYF. Written as DNA, the CDR3 is TGCGCCTGCGTGGGGCGGGAGGACGCTTGCGGGCAGTACTTC.

This rearrangement joins TRBV19 to TRBJ2-2; tentative D call: TRBD2 (5 bases). The CDR3 has 13 amino acids. CDR1 is LNHDA, CDR2 SQIVND, per germline (reference sequence). CDR3 DNA sequence: TGTGCAGGAGGACGGTTGAACACCGGGGAGCTGTTTTTT. This translates into CAGGRLNTGELFF.